This T cell receptor (beta chain) was recorded in a study of control samples from healthy donors and cancer patients. The CDR3 runs 17 residues. Germline V gene sequence: CDR1 MGHRA, CDR2 YSYEKL. Trimming removed 1 base at V and 0 bases at J, with 13 bases between. The table came from immunoSEQ multiplex PCR; TCRdb's copy has only in-frame clones and leaves some out. Counted here are roughly 200,000 clones, 90% to 95% occurring once; the ten biggest clones make up less than 2%. This sequence was found in a man aged 30-40 years in good health. The V gene is TRBV4-1, the J gene TRBJ1-3, with D perhaps matching TRBD1 (6 bases). Sequencing was done on a sample of blood. Here the CDR3 reads CASSQGTATVSGNTIYF. The CDR3 DNA reads TGCGCCAGCAGCCAAGGGACAGCTACTGTCTCTGGAAACACCATATATTTT.